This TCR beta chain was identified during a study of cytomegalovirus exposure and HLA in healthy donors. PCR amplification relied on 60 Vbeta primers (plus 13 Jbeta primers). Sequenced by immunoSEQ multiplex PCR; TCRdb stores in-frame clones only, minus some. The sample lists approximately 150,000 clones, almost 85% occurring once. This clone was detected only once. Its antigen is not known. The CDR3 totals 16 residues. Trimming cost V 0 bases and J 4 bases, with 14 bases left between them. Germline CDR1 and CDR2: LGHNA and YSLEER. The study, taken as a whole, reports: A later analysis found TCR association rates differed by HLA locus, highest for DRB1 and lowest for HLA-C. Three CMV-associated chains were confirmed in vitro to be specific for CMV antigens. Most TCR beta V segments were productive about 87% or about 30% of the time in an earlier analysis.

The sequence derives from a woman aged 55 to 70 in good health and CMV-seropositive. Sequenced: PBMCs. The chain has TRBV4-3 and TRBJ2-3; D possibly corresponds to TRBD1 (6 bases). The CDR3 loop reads CASSQEVGGAADTQYF. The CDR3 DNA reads TGCGCCAGCAGCCAAGAAGTTGGGGGCGCGGCAGATACGCAGTATTTT.